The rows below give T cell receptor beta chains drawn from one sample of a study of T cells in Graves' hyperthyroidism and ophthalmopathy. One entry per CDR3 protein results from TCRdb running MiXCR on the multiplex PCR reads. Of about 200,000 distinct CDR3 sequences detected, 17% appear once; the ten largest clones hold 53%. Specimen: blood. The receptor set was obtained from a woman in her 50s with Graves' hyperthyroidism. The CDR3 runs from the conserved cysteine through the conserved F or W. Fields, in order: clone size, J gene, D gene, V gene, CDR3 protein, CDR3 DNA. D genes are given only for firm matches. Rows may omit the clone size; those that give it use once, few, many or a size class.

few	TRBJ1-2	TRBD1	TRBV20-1	CSARTGGGHGYTF	TGCAGTGCTCGGACAGGGGGCGGCCATGGCTACACCTTC
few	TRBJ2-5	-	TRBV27	CASTLEGTQYF	TGTGCCAGCACCTTAGAGGGGACCCAGTACTTC
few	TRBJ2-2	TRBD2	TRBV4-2	CASSPGTSIGGKLFF	TGTGCCAGCAGCCCCGGGACTAGCATCGGCGGGAAGCTGTTTTTT
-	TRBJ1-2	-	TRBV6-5	CASSYSGATNGYTF	TGTGCCAGCAGTTACTCCGGGGCTACAAATGGCTACACCTTC
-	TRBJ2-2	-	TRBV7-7	CASSRRETGKLFF	TGTGCTAGCAGCCGGAGAGAAACCGGGAAGCTGTTTTTT
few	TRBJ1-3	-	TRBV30	CAWEGAGRNTIYF	TGTGCCTGGGAAGGTGCGGGACGAAACACCATATATTTT
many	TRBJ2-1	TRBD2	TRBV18	CASSSGTSVYNEQFF	TGTGCCAGCTCCTCCGGGACTAGCGTCTACAATGAGCAGTTCTTC
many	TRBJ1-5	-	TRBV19	CASSSRDSNQPQHF	TGTGCCAGTAGTAGTCGGGATAGCAATCAGCCCCAGCATTTT
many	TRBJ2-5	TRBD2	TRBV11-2	CASSLGLAGDGTQYF	TGTGCCAGCAGCTTAGGCCTAGCGGGAGATGGGACCCAGTACTTC
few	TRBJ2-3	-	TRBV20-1	CSASLAAHTDTQYF	TGCAGTGCTAGCCTGGCGGCCCACACAGATACGCAGTATTTT
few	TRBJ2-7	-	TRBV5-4	CASSAGTDHSYEQYF	TGTGCCAGCAGCGCCGGGACGGACCACTCCTACGAGCAGTACTTC
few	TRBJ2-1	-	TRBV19	CASSIMRESNEQFF	TGTGCCAGTAGTATTATGAGGGAAAGCAATGAGCAGTTCTTC
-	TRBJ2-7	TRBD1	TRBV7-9	CASSYPGQGATYEQYF	TGTGCCAGCAGCTACCCGGGACAGGGGGCTACCTACGAGCAGTACTTT
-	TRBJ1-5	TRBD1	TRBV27	CASSLSRGTGRGNQPQHF	TGTGCCAGCAGTTTATCGAGAGGGACAGGGAGGGGGAATCAGCCCCAGCATTTT
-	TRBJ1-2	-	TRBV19	CASSKAWGDGYTF	TGTGCCAGTAGTAAGGCTTGGGGGGACGGCTACACCTTC
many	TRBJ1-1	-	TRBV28	CASSLTGTSFTEAFF	TGTGCCAGCAGTTTGACAGGAACTTCATTCACTGAAGCTTTCTTT
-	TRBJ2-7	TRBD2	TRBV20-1	CSARGDYGYEQYF	TGCAGTGCTAGAGGGGACTACGGCTACGAGCAGTACTTC
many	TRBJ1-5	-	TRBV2	CASSVANSNQPQHF	TGTGCCAGCAGTGTGGCGAATAGCAATCAGCCCCAGCATTTT
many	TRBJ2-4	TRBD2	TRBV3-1	CASSLQTGGRNIQYF	TGTGCCAGCAGCCTTCAGACGGGGGGGAGAAACATTCAGTACTTC
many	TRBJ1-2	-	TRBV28	CASSLSAGRRSGYTF	TGTGCCAGCAGTCTCTCGGCGGGACGACGTTCTGGCTACACCTTC
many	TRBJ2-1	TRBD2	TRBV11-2	CASSLVTEREDNEQFF	TGTGCCAGCAGCTTAGTTACGGAGCGGGAGGACAATGAGCAGTTCTTC
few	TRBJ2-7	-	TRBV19	CASSRDVYEQYF	TGTGCCAGTAGTAGAGACGTCTACGAGCAGTACTTC
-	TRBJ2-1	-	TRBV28	CASSPGWSSNEQFF	TGTGCCAGCAGCCCCGGGTGGTCAAGCAATGAGCAGTTCTTC
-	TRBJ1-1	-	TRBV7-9	CASSLWEDSQTEAFF	TGTGCCAGCAGCTTATGGGAGGACAGTCAGACTGAAGCTTTCTTT
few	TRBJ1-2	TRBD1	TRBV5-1	CASSPGHIGGAGGDSGYTF	TGCGCCAGCAGCCCAGGACATATAGGAGGGGCAGGGGGCGATTCTGGCTACACCTTC
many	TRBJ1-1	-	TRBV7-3	CASSAQANTEAFF	TGTGCCAGCAGCGCCCAGGCGAACACTGAAGCTTTCTTT
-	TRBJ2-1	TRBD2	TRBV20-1	CSARDEGSGRAEQFF	TGCAGTGCTAGAGATGAGGGGAGCGGGAGGGCTGAGCAGTTCTTC
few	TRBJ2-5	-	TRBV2	CASSRSPETQYF	TGTGCCAGCAGTCGAAGCCCGGAGACCCAGTACTTC
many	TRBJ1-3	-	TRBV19	CASSEILSGGSGNTIYF	TGTGCCAGTAGTGAGATTCTATCAGGCGGCTCTGGAAACACCATATATTTT
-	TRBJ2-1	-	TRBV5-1	CASSWASTVEQFF	TGCGCCAGCAGCTGGGCCTCAACGGTTGAGCAGTTCTTC
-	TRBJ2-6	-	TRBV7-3	CASSYTGSGANVLTF	TGTGCCAGCAGCTACACAGGGTCCGGGGCCAACGTCCTGACTTTC
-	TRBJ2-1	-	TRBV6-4	CASSEDSYNEQFF	TGTGCCAGCAGTGAGGACTCCTACAATGAGCAGTTCTTC
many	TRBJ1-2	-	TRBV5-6	CASSTISGRAYGYTF	TGTGCCAGCAGCACTATATCCGGACGGGCGTATGGCTACACCTTC
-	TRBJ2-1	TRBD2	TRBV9	CASSQGLAGEVNNEQFF	TGTGCCAGCAGCCAGGGACTAGCGGGAGAGGTCAACAATGAGCAGTTCTTC
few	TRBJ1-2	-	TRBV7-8	CASSPPGSRGYGYTF	TGTGCCAGCAGCCCTCCGGGTTCACGAGGGTATGGCTACACCTTC
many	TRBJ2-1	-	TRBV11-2	CASSLGQHTGSPYEQFF	TGTGCCAGCAGCTTAGGCCAGCACACGGGGAGCCCTTATGAGCAGTTCTTC
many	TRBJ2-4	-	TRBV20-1	CSARGDHRNIQYF	TGCAGTGCTAGGGGGGACCATCGAAACATTCAGTACTTC
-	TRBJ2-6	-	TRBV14	CVSSQERKAFWANVLTF	TGTGTCAGCAGCCAAGAAAGGAAGGCCTTTTGGGCCAACGTCCTGACTTTC
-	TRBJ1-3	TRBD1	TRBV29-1	CSVQDRGHGNTIYF	TGCAGCGTCCAAGACAGGGGGCACGGAAACACCATATATTTT
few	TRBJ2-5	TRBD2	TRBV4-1	CASSQVGLAGQETQYF	TGCGCCAGCAGCCAAGTTGGACTAGCGGGACAAGAGACCCAGTACTTC